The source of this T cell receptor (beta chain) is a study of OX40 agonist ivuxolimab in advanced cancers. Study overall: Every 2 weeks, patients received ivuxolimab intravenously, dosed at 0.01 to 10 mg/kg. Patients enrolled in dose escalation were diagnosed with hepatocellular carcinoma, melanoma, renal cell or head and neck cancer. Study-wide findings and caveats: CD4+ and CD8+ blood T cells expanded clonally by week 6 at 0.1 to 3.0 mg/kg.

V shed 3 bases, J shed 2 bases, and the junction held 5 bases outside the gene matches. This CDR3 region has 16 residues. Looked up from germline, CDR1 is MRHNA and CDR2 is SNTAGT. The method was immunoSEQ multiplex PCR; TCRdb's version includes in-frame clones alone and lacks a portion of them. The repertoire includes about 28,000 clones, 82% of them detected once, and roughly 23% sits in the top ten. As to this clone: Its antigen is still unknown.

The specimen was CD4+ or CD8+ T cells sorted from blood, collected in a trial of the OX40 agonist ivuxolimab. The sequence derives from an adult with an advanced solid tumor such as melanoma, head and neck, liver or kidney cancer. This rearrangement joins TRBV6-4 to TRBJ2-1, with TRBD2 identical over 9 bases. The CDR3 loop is CASSEIAGAPYNEQFF. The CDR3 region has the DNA TGTGCCAGCAGTGAGATAGCGGGGGCCCCCTACAATGAGCAGTTCTTC.